This T cell receptor (beta chain) derives from a study of T cell changes during pregnancy in multiple sclerosis. Germline values: CDR1 LNHNV, CDR2 YYDKDF (reference sequence). The V segment lost 3 bases and the J segment 5 bases; nucleotides outside the gene matches: 3. The CDR3 is 14 residues long. Generated by immunoSEQ multiplex PCR, the TCRdb table keeps only in-frame clones and is missing some. Of some 60,000 clones in the sample, about 85% are singletons; the top ten hold approximately 0.4%. The chain joins TRBV15 to TRBJ2-5, with 10 bases identical to TRBD1. This TCR came from a female donor with multiple sclerosis, enrolled in a pregnancy study. The sequenced sample was CD4+ T cells from peripheral blood mononuclear cells, obtained in the third trimester of pregnancy. CDR3 region: CATSSQGQGETQYF. Written as DNA, the CDR3 is TGTGCCACCAGCAGCCAGGGACAGGGGGAGACCCAGTACTTC.